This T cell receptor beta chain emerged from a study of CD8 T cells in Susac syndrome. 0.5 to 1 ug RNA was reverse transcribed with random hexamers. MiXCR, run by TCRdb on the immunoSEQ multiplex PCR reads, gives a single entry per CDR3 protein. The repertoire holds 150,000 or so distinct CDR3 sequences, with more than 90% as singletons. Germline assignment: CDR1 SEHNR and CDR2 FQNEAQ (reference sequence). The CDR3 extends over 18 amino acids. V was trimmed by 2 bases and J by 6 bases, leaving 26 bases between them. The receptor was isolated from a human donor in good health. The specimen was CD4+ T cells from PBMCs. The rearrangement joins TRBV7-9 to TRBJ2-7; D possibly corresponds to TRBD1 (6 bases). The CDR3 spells CASSLPRGHRVPRSEQYF. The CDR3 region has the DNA TGTGCCAGCAGCTTACCGAGGGGACATCGAGTCCCAAGGAGCGAGCAGTACTTC.